This is a list of T cell receptor beta chains from one sample in a study of regulatory T cells in long-lasting Graves disease. TCRdb re-derived calls from the multiplex PCR reads in MiXCR, one entry per CDR3 protein. The top ten hold approximately 9% of the sample, which has approximately 540,000 distinct CDR3 sequences, around 12% seen once. These records were also assigned to another study, of T cells in Graves' hyperthyroidism and ophthalmopathy.

The sequences come from peripheral blood mononuclear cells (PBMCs), collected at new diagnosis, from a patient treated with antithyroid drugs. The receptors were gathered from a woman aged 30 to 39 with Graves disease. CDR3s include the opening cysteine and the closing phenylalanine or tryptophan.

TRBV7-9	TRBJ2-5	CASSSLTGDLKTQYF
TRBV30	TRBJ2-7	CAWQISRDAYEQYF
TRBV15	TRBJ2-7	CATASGGSYEQYF
TRBV6-5	TRBJ2-2	CASSYPRHGTFTGELFF
TRBV28	TRBJ1-3	CASSFGASSGNTIYF
TRBV28	TRBJ2-3	CASSPPLTGTSTDTQYF
TRBV29-1	TRBJ2-1	CSVGTSGGYNEQFF
TRBV11-2	TRBJ2-5	CASSLAGGGSQETQYF
TRBV20-1	TRBJ2-1	CSALLANLTTNEQFF
TRBV14	TRBJ2-5	CASSQSMGTSGTQYF
TRBV4-2	TRBJ2-1	CASSHLAGENEQFF
TRBV19	TRBJ2-1	CASSQPQLARGWNEQFF
TRBV27	TRBJ1-2	CASRHPRTDGGNQGYTF
TRBV6-2/TRBV6-3	TRBJ1-1	CASSYTAGGSDTEAFF
TRBV10-3	TRBJ2-7	CAISLGGGTYEQYF
TRBV18	TRBJ1-2	CASSPVAGANYGYTF
TRBV6-1	TRBJ1-5	CASSDRVGQPQHF
TRBV24-1	TRBJ1-1	CATSAEGARGTEAFF
TRBV7-3	TRBJ1-1	CASSLTLQGAAFF
TRBV7-2	TRBJ2-1	CASSLWLADNEQFF
TRBV24-1	TRBJ2-1	CATSDSQAGVSNEQFF
TRBV3-1	TRBJ2-6	CASSQGDSGSGANVLTF
TRBV3-1	TRBJ2-1	CASSQGQGKFF
TRBV12-3/TRBV12-4	TRBJ2-1	CASSLQGANEQFF
TRBV28	TRBJ1-2	CASSLGPSTGYTF
TRBV27	TRBJ2-7	CASSKNRDRTYEQYF
TRBV20-1	TRBJ2-7	CSAGWGTHMVEQYF
TRBV20-1	TRBJ1-4	CSAYRQSTNEKLFF
TRBV12-3/TRBV12-4	TRBJ1-3	CASSLEPTTIYF
TRBV5-5	TRBJ2-6	CASSSSRQVTISGANVLTF
TRBV20-1	TRBJ2-3	CSAAVKLAGARNTQYF
TRBV12-3/TRBV12-4	TRBJ1-2	CASSVVPQGYGYTF
TRBV11-1	TRBJ2-1	CASSRIAGKNNEQFF
TRBV28	TRBJ1-2	CASSLSRDYGYTF
TRBV18	TRBJ2-3	CASSSGTGRSTDTQYF
TRBV19	TRBJ2-1	CASGTGALINEQFF